This T cell receptor (beta chain) emerged from a study of blood T cell repertoires in COVID-19. Study overall: COVID-19 samples, acute and convalescent, were from the United States, Italy and Spain. Sources were T cells, B-cell-depleted T cells, or PBMCs; the material itself was cDNA or gDNA.

V lost 8 bases and J lost 1, with 12 bases in between. Germline CDR1 MNHEY, CDR2 SMNVEV (reference sequence). CDR3 size: 14 residues. Original processing methods: Estimated nucleated cell counts came from reference gene primer amplification. Only in-frame clones appear in the TCRdb table, and some are missing; sequencing was by immunoSEQ multiplex PCR. The DNA gave D and trimming, while V, J and clone size come from that table. The sample contains fewer than 350,000 clones, approximately 90% of which appear only once. The sample was peripheral blood. The sequence was collected from a man aged 40-49 years with acute or convalescent COVID-19. The chain couples TRBV27 to TRBJ2-1, with a possible D match to TRBD2 (7 bases). CDR3 region: CASWGGASYNEQFF. The CDR3 region has the DNA TGTGCCAGCTGGGGGGGGGCGTCCTACAATGAGCAGTTCTTC.